These 16 T cell receptor beta chains were sequenced from one sample in a study of blood T cell repertoires in COVID-19. The data were produced by immunoSEQ multiplex PCR, yet TCRdb's version contains in-frame clones alone and is incomplete. The profile shows about 89,000 clones, approximately 80% of them singletons. The sample was peripheral blood. Source of these receptors: a human donor in a cohort sampled during active COVID-19.

The chain couples TRBV4-1 to TRBJ2-3; D possibly corresponds to TRBD2 (6 bases). Trimming stripped 4 bases from V and 5 bases from J, with 13 bases between. Germline CDR1 and CDR2: MGHRA and YSYEKL. The CDR3 is 14 amino acids. CDR3 in DNA: TGCGCCAGCAGCCGGACCACGGGGGAAGATACGCAGTATTTT. As protein: CASSRTTGEDTQYF.

V and J are TRBV7-8 and TRBJ2-7; no firm D call. The length of the CDR3 is 14 residues. Trimming stripped 5 bases from V and 1 base from J, with 12 bases between. The germline V gene encodes CDR1 SGHVS and CDR2 FQNEAQ. This CDR3 is CASSLGGRSYEQYF. The DNA for the CDR3 is TGTGCCAGCAGCCTCGGCGGAAGATCCTACGAGCAGTACTTC.

This sequence joins TRBV6-5 and TRBJ2-3; D remains unclear. CDR3 length: 12 residues. Trimming removed 4 bases from V and 3 bases from J, with 5 bases in between. The germline gives CDR1 MNHEY, CDR2 SVGAGI. The CDR3: CASSSSTDTQYF. Written as DNA, the CDR3 is TGTGCCAGCAGTTCTTCTACAGATACGCAGTATTTT.

The rearrangement uses TRBV19 and TRBJ1-1; 11 nucleotides agree with TRBD1. Germline trimming cut 0 bases from V and 4 bases from J; bases unmatched to any gene: 7. The CDR3 is 17 amino acids. CDR1 and CDR2 from the germline V gene are LNHDA and SQIVND (reference sequence). The CDR3 is CASSIDRTGGLVTEAFF. The CDR3 bases are TGTGCCAGTAGTATAGATCGGACAGGGGGCTTGGTCACTGAAGCTTTCTTT. Full variable domain (rest looked up from reference TRBV19 and TRBJ1-1): DGGITQSPKYLFRKEGQNVTLSCEQNLNHDAMYWYRQDPGQGLRLIYYSQIVNDFQKGDIAEGYSVSREKKESFPLTVTSAQKNPTAFYLCASSIDRTGGLVTEAFFGQGTRLTVV.

A few counts support this clone. The genes are TRBV23-1 and TRBJ2-1, with no clear D. TRBV23-1 is an ORF, and what it does is uncertain. This CDR3 spans 12 amino acids. With 11 bases removed from V and 3 bases from J, the gap between germline ends came to 11 bases. The CDR3 spells CAEGEVYNEQFF. The CDR3 bases are TGCGCCGAAGGCGAGGTCTACAATGAGCAGTTCTTC.

CDR3 sequence: CASSSAWVAGDNEQFF. CDR3 bases: TGTGCCAGCAGCTCGGCCTGGGTAGCGGGGGACAATGAGCAGTTCTTC. The chain combines TRBV7-9 with TRBJ2-1; 9 bases line up with TRBD2. CDR1 and CDR2 from the germline V gene are SEHNR and FQNEAQ (reference sequence). CDR3 length: 16 residues. With V trimmed by 4 bases and J by 5 bases, 9 bases remained unmatched.

The chain couples TRBV30 to TRBJ1-5; TRBD1 aligns across 7 bases. Looked up from germline, CDR1 is GTSNPN and CDR2 is SVGIG (reference sequence). The CDR3 is 15 amino acids. V shed 2 bases, J shed 3 bases, and the junction held 7 bases outside the gene matches. The CDR3 loop is CAWSTAGQHNQPQHF. As DNA, the CDR3 is TGTGCCTGGAGTACCGCGGGACAGCACAATCAGCCCCAGCATTTT.

The rearrangement joins TRBV4-3 to TRBJ2-1; TRBD1 agrees at 8 bases. With V trimmed by 3 bases and J by 9 bases, 4 bases remained unmatched. CDR1 LGHNA and CDR2 YSLEER come from the germline V gene. CDR3 length equals 13 residues. The CDR3 spells CASSHRTGREQFF. CDR3 coding DNA: TGCGCCAGCAGCCACCGGACAGGGCGTGAGCAGTTCTTC.

The chain links TRBV6-2 or TRBV6-3 to TRBJ1-1; 7 nucleotides line up with TRBD1. The V and J ends lost 2 bases and 4 bases, in that order; junction bases with no gene match: 1. Germline CDR1 and CDR2: MNHEY and SVGEGT. The CDR3 is 13 residues long. The CDR3 reads CASSYGTATEAFF. The CDR3, as DNA: TGTGCCAGCAGTTACGGGACAGCCACTGAAGCTTTCTTT.

The chain joins TRBV28 to TRBJ2-5; TRBD2 matches at 9 bases. CDR1 and CDR2 (germline): MDHEN, SYDVKM. The CDR3 runs 17 residues. V gave up 1 base and J gave up 0 bases; unmatched junction bases: 6. CDR3 in DNA: TGTGCCAGCAGTTTATCGGGGCTAGCGGGGTACCAAGAGACCCAGTACTTC. The encoded protein is CASSLSGLAGYQETQYF.

This chain joins TRBV7-8 and TRBJ2-3, with D unclear. The CDR3 is made up of 13 amino acids. CDR1 and CDR2 from the germline V gene are SGHVS and FQNEAQ. Trimming removed 2 bases from V and 6 bases from J, with 9 bases in between. The CDR3 DNA sequence: TGTGCCAGCAGCTTAAATCAGGTGGATACGCAGTATTTT. Its protein product is CASSLNQVDTQYF.

This sequence joins TRBV4-3 and TRBJ2-1; 10 nucleotides agree with TRBD2. Germline V gives CDR1 LGHNA, CDR2 YSLEER. The length of the CDR3 is 15 residues. J gave up 6 bases and V 2 bases, and 4 bases lay outside the gene matches. The CDR3 loop is CASSQSSGSRNEQFF. The CDR3 DNA reads as TGCGCCAGCAGCCAATCTAGCGGGAGTCGCAATGAGCAGTTCTTC.

The V gene is TRBV28, the J gene TRBJ2-7; TRBD1 might be the D (6 bases). The CDR3 length is 15 residues. V dropped 5 bases and J dropped 0 bases, with 14 bases sitting between them. Germline V gives CDR1 MDHEN, CDR2 SYDVKM. This chain's CDR3 is CASSDGDTISYEQYF. CDR3 in DNA: TGTGCCAGCAGTGACGGGGACACAATCTCCTACGAGCAGTACTTC.

V usage is TRBV5-1 and J usage is TRBJ2-7; 10 bases are shared with TRBD1. Per the germline V gene, CDR1 is SGHRS and CDR2 is YFSETQ. This CDR3 region has 16 residues. The trim removed 4 bases at V and 4 bases at J, leaving 11 bases unmatched. The DNA of the CDR3 is TGCGCCAGCAGCCCGCGGGACAGGGGTACAGGTTACGAGCAGTACTTC. It yields the protein CASSPRDRGTGYEQYF.

The chain carries TRBV28 and TRBJ2-1, with unresolved D. The CDR3 is 11 amino acids. V was clipped by 6 bases and J by 5 bases, with 5 bases between them. Per the germline V gene, CDR1 is MDHEN and CDR2 is SYDVKM. CDR3 sequence reads: CASRENNEQFF. In DNA form, the CDR3 reads TGTGCCAGCAGAGAGAACAATGAGCAGTTCTTC.

The genes are TRBV28 and TRBJ1-2; 12 positions agree with TRBD1. The CDR3 sequence is 15 residues long. CDR1 and CDR2 from the germline V gene are MDHEN and SYDVKM. After removal of 5 bases from V and 7 bases from J, the junction contained 8 bases not matched to a gene. CDR3 nucleotide sequence: TGTGCCAGCAGTCTCCGGGACAGGGGGCTGATTGGCTACACCTTC. Translation gives CASSLRDRGLIGYTF.